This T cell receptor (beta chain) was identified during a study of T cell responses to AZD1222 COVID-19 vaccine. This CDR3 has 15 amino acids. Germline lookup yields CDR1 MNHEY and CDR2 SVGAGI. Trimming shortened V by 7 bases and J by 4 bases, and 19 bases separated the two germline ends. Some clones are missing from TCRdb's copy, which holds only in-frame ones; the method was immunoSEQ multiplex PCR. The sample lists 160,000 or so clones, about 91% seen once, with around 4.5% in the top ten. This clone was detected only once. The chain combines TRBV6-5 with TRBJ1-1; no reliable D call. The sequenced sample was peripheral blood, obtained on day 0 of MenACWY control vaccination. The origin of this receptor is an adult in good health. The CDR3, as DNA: TGTGCCAGCACCCGGCTGGCAATTCCTGGCACTGAAGCTTTCTTT. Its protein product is CASTRLAIPGTEAFF.